Listed below are T cell receptor beta chains from one sample, sequenced in a study of cytomegalovirus exposure and HLA in healthy donors. The table came from immunoSEQ multiplex PCR; TCRdb's copy has only in-frame clones and leaves some out. Of around 250,000 clones in the sample, 90% were seen once. Sequencing was done on a sample of PBMCs. The receptors come from a woman under 30 in good health and CMV-seronegative. The CDR3 runs from the conserved cysteine through the conserved F or W. The order of the fields is D gene, V gene, J gene, clone size, CDR3 protein, CDR3 DNA. The D gene is left open where the match is weak. Size is omitted from some rows. Given values are once, few, many or a class for expanded clones.

TRBD1,TRBV2,TRBJ1-4,once,CASSRRDSNNERLFF,TGTGCCAGCAGCCGAAGGGACAGCAATAATGAAAGACTGTTTTTT
.,TRBV5-6,TRBJ1-2,.,CASSRDFLLKGYTF,TGTGCCAGCAGCCGTGACTTCCTCTTGAAGGGCTACACCTTC
TRBD1,TRBV27,TRBJ2-2,.,CASSFLDRGLGTGELFF,TGTGCCAGCAGTTTTCTGGACAGGGGGCTCGGCACCGGGGAGCTGTTTTTT
.,TRBV2,TRBJ1-1,.,CASSDDILGSTEAFF,TGTGCCAGCAGTGACGACATCCTTGGATCCACTGAAGCTTTCTTT
TRBD2,TRBV27,TRBJ2-2,.,CASTQTGGAGELFF,TGTGCCAGCACCCAGACGGGGGGGGCCGGGGAGCTGTTTTTT
.,TRBV18,TRBJ1-4,.,CASSEGERNEKLFF,TGTGCCAGCTCAGAAGGGGAACGTAATGAAAAACTGTTTTTT
.,TRBV2,TRBJ1-3,.,CASCKGTKNTIYF,TGTGCCAGCTGTAAAGGGACTAAGAACACCATATATTTT
.,TRBV9,TRBJ1-1,.,CASSVEGGPSRAFF,TGTGCCAGCAGCGTAGAGGGAGGGCCCAGTAGGGCTTTCTTT
TRBD1,TRBV25-1,TRBJ1-6,.,CASSEPRRTGFNSPLHF,TGTGCCAGCAGTGAACCCCGACGGACAGGTTTTAATTCACCCCTCCACTTT
TRBD1,TRBV19,TRBJ2-2,.,CASSISRGQGGELFF,TGTGCCAGTAGTATCTCCAGGGGGCAAGGCGGGGAGCTGTTTTTT
.,TRBV6-1,TRBJ1-6,.,CASSGARTDYNSPLHF,TGTGCCAGCAGTGGGGCCCGGACAGATTATAATTCACCCCTCCACTTT
.,TRBV5-1,TRBJ1-1,.,CASSPWGGSMNTEAFF,TGCGCCAGCAGCCCCTGGGGAGGTTCCATGAACACTGAAGCTTTCTTT
.,TRBV2,TRBJ1-3,.,CASSDSSTRNTIYF,TGTGCCAGCAGTGACAGTTCAACAAGAAACACCATATATTTT
TRBD1,TRBV6-1,TRBJ1-1,.,CASRVGGAGTEAFF,TGTGCCAGCAGGGTAGGGGGCGCGGGCACTGAAGCTTTCTTT
TRBD1,TRBV5-6,TRBJ1-6,.,CASSVTGAHSPLHF,TGTGCCAGCAGCGTGACAGGGGCACATTCACCCCTCCACTTT
TRBD2,TRBV2,TRBJ2-1,.,CASSEGGTSSYNEQFF,TGTGCCAGCAGTGAAGGGGGGACTAGCTCCTACAATGAGCAGTTCTTC
TRBD1,TRBV5-1,TRBJ1-6,.,CASSQRTGDPNSPLHF,TGCGCCAGCAGCCAAAGAACAGGGGACCCGAATTCACCCCTCCACTTT
.,TRBV6-1,TRBJ1-6,.,CASSEDGQGLSSYNSPLHF,TGTGCCAGCAGTGAAGACGGCCAGGGGCTCAGCTCCTATAATTCACCCCTCCACTTT
TRBD1,TRBV28,TRBJ1-5,.,CASTGQGANQPQHF,TGTGCCAGCACCGGGCAGGGGGCAAATCAGCCCCAGCATTTT
.,TRBV27,TRBJ1-4,.,CASSSITANEKLFF,TGTGCCAGCAGTTCTATTACAGCTAATGAAAAACTGTTTTTT
.,TRBV6-6,TRBJ2-1,.,CASTEGGSYNEQFF,TGTGCCAGCACCGAAGGGGGCTCCTACAATGAGCAGTTCTTC